Sequencing of this T cell receptor beta chain was carried out in a study of cytomegalovirus exposure and HLA in healthy donors. Here immunoSEQ multiplex PCR was the method, and the copy in TCRdb shows in-frame clones only, minus some. The data show tens of thousands of clones, just under 95% seen once. This CDR3 has 17 amino acids. V gave up 4 bases and J gave up 4 bases; unmatched junction bases: 9. Germline loops: CDR1 SGDLS, CDR2 YYNGEE. Source material: PBMCs. The sequence was collected from a young man in good health and CMV-seronegative. The chain uses TRBV9 and TRBJ2-2; the match to TRBD1 covers 11 bases. The CDR3 sequence: CASSPEGGTGGTGELFF. The CDR3 DNA is TGTGCCAGCAGCCCTGAGGGGGGGACAGGGGGCACCGGGGAGCTGTTTTTT.